The rows below give T cell receptor beta chains drawn from one sample of a study of blood T cell repertoires in COVID-19. TCRdb keeps only in-frame clones here, not all; method: immunoSEQ multiplex PCR. The table has 130,000 to 150,000 clones, roughly 87% seen once; the top ten hold around 1.6%. The sequencing sample was made of peripheral blood. The source is a human donor in a cohort sampled during active COVID-19. Both conserved end residues are part of each CDR3. Each record gives: clone size, J gene, V gene, D gene, CDR3 DNA, CDR3 protein. The D gene is left open where the match is weak. Clone size is shown for a subset of rows, as once, few, many or a class of expanded clone.

. | TRBJ2-3 | TRBV13 | TRBD2 | TGTGCCAGCAGCTCGGGAACTAGCGGGGCAACAGATACGCAGTATTTT | CASSSGTSGATDTQYF
. | TRBJ2-5 | TRBV5-1 | TRBD2 | TGCGCCAGCAGCCCATCTAGCGGGGGGGCCCGGGAGACCCAGTACTTC | CASSPSSGGARETQYF
. | TRBJ1-5 | TRBV6-5 | . | TGTGCCAGCGGCCTGGGGGGGAGTCAGCCCCAGCATTTT | CASGLGGSQPQHF
. | TRBJ2-1 | TRBV19 | TRBD1 | TGTGCCAGTAGTATTAGAGGGGGCGCCAATGAGCAGTTCTTC | CASSIRGGANEQFF
. | TRBJ2-1 | TRBV2 | TRBD1 | TGTGCCAGCAGTCCTGACAGGGGCGCTACAAATGAGCAGTTCTTC | CASSPDRGATNEQFF
. | TRBJ1-4 | TRBV6-1 | . | TGTGCCAGCAGTGAGGGTTTGCGCGGTGAAAAACTGTTTTTT | CASSEGLRGEKLFF
. | TRBJ2-3 | TRBV27 | . | TGTGCCGCAAGGACTTGGGGCACAGATACGCAGTATTTT | CAARTWGTDTQYF
. | TRBJ2-3 | TRBV7-9 | TRBD2 | TGTGCCAGCAGCCCTAGCGGGGGAGGAGATACGCAGTATTTT | CASSPSGGGDTQYF
. | TRBJ1-4 | TRBV6-1 | . | TGTGCCAGCAGTGAAGTTAGATACGAAAAACTGTTTTTT | CASSEVRYEKLFF
. | TRBJ1-2 | TRBV30 | TRBD1 | TGTGCCTGGAGTCAGGACAGGGGGCTTGGCTACACCTTC | CAWSQDRGLGYTF
. | TRBJ1-6 | TRBV7-8 | TRBD1 | TGTGCCAGCAGCTTAGTAGGGAACAGGGGGGCTAATTCACCCCTCCACTTT | CASSLVGNRGANSPLHF
. | TRBJ2-7 | TRBV5-1 | . | TGCGCCAGCAGCTTGAAGGACAATCGAGGCGAGCAGTACTTC | CASSLKDNRGEQYF
. | TRBJ1-6 | TRBV25-1 | TRBD1 | TGTGCCAGCAGTGGCTTACAGGGGGGGAATTCACCCCTCCACTTT | CASSGLQGGNSPLHF
. | TRBJ2-3 | TRBV5-4 | TRBD2 | TGTGCCAGCAGCCGAGAACTAGCGGGCACAGATACGCAGTATTTT | CASSRELAGTDTQYF
. | TRBJ2-5 | TRBV7-8 | TRBD1 | TGTGCCAGCAGCTTAGTGCCAGGGGGTTTACAAGAGACCCAGTACTTC | CASSLVPGGLQETQYF
once | TRBJ1-5 | TRBV12-5 | . | TGTGCTAGTGGTCACGAGGCACAGGGATACAATCAGCCCCAGCATTTT | CASGHEAQGYNQPQHF
. | TRBJ2-3 | TRBV7-2 | TRBD1 | TGTGCCAGCAGACCTTGGACAGGGGGGACAGATACGCAGTATTTT | CASRPWTGGTDTQYF
. | TRBJ1-5 | TRBV7-9 | . | TGTGCCAGCAGCTTAGTCGGGTCAGATCAGCCCCAGCATTTT | CASSLVGSDQPQHF
. | TRBJ1-4 | TRBV30 | TRBD1 | TGTGCCTCTACCGGGACAGGGGAGGCTAATGAAAAACTGTTTTTT | CASTGTGEANEKLFF
. | TRBJ2-7 | TRBV29-1 | . | TGCAGTGAGGACAGAGACGAGCAGTACTTC | CSEDRDEQYF
. | TRBJ2-1 | TRBV6-1 | TRBD2 | TGTGCCAGCAGTGAACTAGCGGGGGGACGCTCCTACAATGAGCAGTTCTTC | CASSELAGGRSYNEQFF
. | TRBJ2-3 | TRBV5-1 | . | TGCGCCAGCAGCTTTAGTCGGCGCGGGCAGGCAGCTTACACAGATACGCAGTATTTT | CASSFSRRGQAAYTDTQYF
. | TRBJ2-2 | TRBV7-2 | TRBD2 | TGTGCCAGCAGCCTTAGCGGGGGGGCCACCGGGGAGCTGTTTTTT | CASSLSGGATGELFF
. | TRBJ2-1 | TRBV5-1 | . | TGCGCCAGCAGCTTGGCCCTTATCGGCGGGGGCCCTTCGGGTGAGCAGTTCTTC | CASSLALIGGGPSGEQFF
. | TRBJ2-2 | TRBV5-1 | . | TGCGCCAGCAGCTTCGAGACACCTAACACCGGGGAGCTGTTTTTT | CASSFETPNTGELFF
. | TRBJ1-3 | TRBV10-1 | . | TGCGCCAGCAGTGATTATCTCGGCTCTGGAAACACCATATATTTT | CASSDYLGSGNTIYF
. | TRBJ1-1 | TRBV5-1 | . | TGCGCCAGCAGCCCCTCAGGGGCGGGCACTGAAGCTTTCTTT | CASSPSGAGTEAFF
. | TRBJ1-5 | TRBV7-8 | . | TGTGCCAGCAGCTTACTTCATAGGGGTGAGGGCAATCAGCCCCAGCATTTT | CASSLLHRGEGNQPQHF
. | TRBJ2-4 | TRBV4-2 | . | TGTGCCAGCAGCCGAGACACCGGGACCAAAAACATTCAGTACTTC | CASSRDTGTKNIQYF
. | TRBJ2-1 | TRBV15 | TRBD1 | TGTGCCACCGGACAGGGTTTGTCCTACAATGAGCAGTTCTTC | CATGQGLSYNEQFF
. | TRBJ1-6 | TRBV5-1 | TRBD1 | TGCGCCAGCAGCTTGGGACAGGGCCGCAATTCACCCCTCCACTTT | CASSLGQGRNSPLHF
. | TRBJ1-4 | TRBV27 | . | TGTGCCAGCAGTTTAGGGGCACCCAATGAAAAACTGTTTTTT | CASSLGAPNEKLFF
. | TRBJ2-3 | TRBV10-1 | . | TGCGCCAGCAGGGCAGGGGTAGATACGCAGTATTTT | CASRAGVDTQYF
. | TRBJ2-1 | TRBV25-1 | . | TGTGCCAGCAGTGCCGGGTCCCACAATGAGCAGTTCTTC | CASSAGSHNEQFF
. | TRBJ2-3 | TRBV6-5 | TRBD2 | TGTGCCAGCAGTCGCCTAGCGGGAAGCACAGATACGCAGTATTTT | CASSRLAGSTDTQYF
few | TRBJ1-6 | TRBV16 | TRBD1 | TGTGCCACCGGGACAGGGACTTCACCCCTCCACTTT | CATGTGTSPLHF
. | TRBJ2-7 | TRBV9 | . | TGTGCCAGCAGCACGACTCCCTCCTACGAGCAGTACTTC | CASSTTPSYEQYF
once | TRBJ2-1 | TRBV7-3 | . | TGTGCCAGCAGCCGTCAGGGGCCCGGGGACAATGAGCAGTTCTTC | CASSRQGPGDNEQFF
. | TRBJ2-2 | TRBV2 | TRBD2 | TGTGCCAGCAGTGATAGCGGGGGCGTTAACACCGGGGAGCTGTTTTTT | CASSDSGGVNTGELFF
once | TRBJ1-1 | TRBV5-6 | . | TGTGCCAGCAGCTTGATCCAGATGAACACTGAAGCTTTCTTT | CASSLIQMNTEAFF
once | TRBJ2-5 | TRBV9 | . | TGTGCCAGCAGCGAAAGACTAGGGGTAGAGACCCAGTACTTC | CASSERLGVETQYF
few | TRBJ2-3 | TRBV27 | TRBD2 | TGTGCCAGCAGTTTATCGGCGGGGGGACTAGCGGGGGAAACGCAGTATTTT | CASSLSAGGLAGETQYF
. | TRBJ1-5 | TRBV6-4 | . | TGTGCCAGCAGTGCAGGGGACGGTGATCAGCCCCAGCATTTT | CASSAGDGDQPQHF
. | TRBJ2-5 | TRBV2 | TRBD2 | TGTGCCAGCAGCAAGACTAGCGGGGGGACCGAGACCCAGTACTTC | CASSKTSGGTETQYF
. | TRBJ1-1 | TRBV7-8 | . | TGTGCCAGCACCCTTGTTTCGGGGAACACTGAAGCTTTCTTT | CASTLVSGNTEAFF
. | TRBJ2-1 | TRBV6-5 | TRBD1 | TGTGCCAGCAGTCCACAGGGGGCCTCCTACAATGAGCAGTTCTTC | CASSPQGASYNEQFF
. | TRBJ2-3 | TRBV15 | . | TGTGCCACCAGCAGAGCGGGAGGGGGCCAAGATACGCAGTATTTT | CATSRAGGGQDTQYF
. | TRBJ1-2 | TRBV28 | TRBD1 | TGTGCCAGCAGTTCTGGACAGGTTGGTGGCTACACCTTC | CASSSGQVGGYTF
. | TRBJ2-1 | TRBV5-4 | TRBD2 | TGTGCCAGCAGCAGAGGGACTAGCGCGGACAATGAGCAGTTCTTC | CASSRGTSADNEQFF
. | TRBJ2-5 | TRBV9 | TRBD2 | TGTGCCAGCAGCCCCCTTGGACTAGGGTGGGAAGAGACCCAGTACTTC | CASSPLGLGWEETQYF
many | TRBJ1-1 | TRBV4-3 | . | TGCGCCAGCAGTCCGGGGATGGAGGCTTTCTTT | CASSPGMEAFF
. | TRBJ1-6 | TRBV5-1 | . | TGCGCCAGCAGCTTGGCCGATCCACGGGGATACAATTCACCCCTCCACTTT | CASSLADPRGYNSPLHF
. | TRBJ2-7 | TRBV16 | . | TGTGCCAGCAGCCAGGCTCGGACAGCGTCCTCCTACGAGCAGTACTTC | CASSQARTASSYEQYF
. | TRBJ2-7 | TRBV6-5 | TRBD1 | TGTGCCAGCAGTCAGGGGGCCACCATATCCTACGAGCAGTACTTC | CASSQGATISYEQYF